This T cell receptor (beta chain) was sequenced during a study of neoadjuvant anti-PD-1 for oral cavity cancer. Overall study: Before surgery, most patients got three to four biweekly 3 mg/kg nivolumab doses.

Time point indicated: after neoadjuvant nivolumab, at surgical resection. These newly diagnosed stage II-IVA oral cavity squamous cell carcinoma patients had no prior systemic or radiation treatment. TCRdb's table, derived via immunoSEQ multiplex PCR, lists solely in-frame clones and lacks some. The profile shows about 15,000 clones, 40% of them singletons. As concerns this clone: Its antigen remains unknown.

Study-wide points: Pretreatment Treg/Th17 ratio correlated inversely with post-treatment tumor clonality.

The clonotype was recovered from a person between 40 and 79 years old with oral cavity squamous cell carcinoma. The sample was tumor tissue, taken after nivolumab (anti-PD-1) treatment.

The CDR3 reads CASSPGTSGGAFYNEQFF. CDR3 bases: TGCGCCAGCAGCCCCGGGACTAGCGGGGGGGCCTTCTACAATGAGCAGTTCTTC. The chain combines TRBV5-1 with TRBJ2-1; 16 positions match TRBD2. This CDR3 comprises 18 residues. V shed 4 bases, J shed 3 bases, and the junction held 7 bases outside the gene matches. CDR1 and CDR2 from the germline V gene are SGHRS and YFSETQ.